Listed below are T cell receptor beta chains from one sample, sequenced in a study of glioma-infiltrating T cells after dendritic cell vaccination. The table came from immunoSEQ multiplex PCR; TCRdb's copy has only in-frame clones and leaves some out. The sample includes 80,000 to 95,000 clones, about 85% of them seen just once. This specimen was blood, taken after dendritic cell vaccination. Every receptor here comes from a human donor with glioblastoma. The CDR3 runs from the conserved cysteine through the conserved F or W.

v_gene	j_gene	CDR3aa
TRBV13	TRBJ1-3	CASRETEPRSSGNTIYF
TRBV18	TRBJ2-1	CASSRLLAGVEDEQFF
TRBV15	TRBJ1-1	CATSRGTGNTEAFF
TRBV5-4	TRBJ2-3	CASRPGTSGRDTQYF
TRBV2	TRBJ1-4	CASKRGRTEKLFF
TRBV5-4	.	CASSATSGRTYEQYF
TRBV5-1	TRBJ2-1	CASSLAGSYNEQFF
TRBV19	TRBJ1-6	CASSISESSPLHF
TRBV5-1	TRBJ2-6	CASSLVSGYSGANVLTF
TRBV2	TRBJ2-3	CASLLAGVSKATDTQYF
TRBV7-7	TRBJ2-2	CASSPGGGLNGELFF
TRBV15	TRBJ2-7	CATSSGDRVGVEQYF
TRBV29-1	TRBJ1-1	CSVEAGTAINTEAFF
TRBV18	TRBJ2-6	CASAGQAGPRSSGANVLTF
TRBV10-3	TRBJ1-3	CAIQDSSRNTIYF
TRBV19	TRBJ2-3	CASSINAGGPDTQYF
TRBV7-2	TRBJ2-3	CASSPEGLDTQYF
TRBV7-3	TRBJ2-1	CASSTGQYNEQFF
TRBV15	TRBJ2-1	CATSRRGLSYNEQLF
TRBV5-6	TRBJ2-7	CASSRQGVAYEQYF
TRBV19	TRBJ2-7	CASSIATSASYEQYF
TRBV15	TRBJ2-7	CATSRDVAGVGEQYF
TRBV5-4	TRBJ2-3	CASSLERESTDTQYF
TRBV7-2	TRBJ1-1	CASSFDRDTEAFF
TRBV9	TRBJ1-3	CASSVDSGTIYF
TRBV4-2	TRBJ2-7	CASSQPAGGGSSYEQYF
TRBV7-8	TRBJ2-5	CASSFGGRDPKTQYF
TRBV5-1	TRBJ2-2	CASSLVQTRTGELFF